This T cell receptor (beta chain) was identified in a study of blood T cell repertoires in COVID-19. Turning to the study itself: Samples representing acute and convalescent COVID-19 were sourced from the United States, Italy and Spain. From T cells, B-cell-depleted T cells, or PBMCs came the material, which was cDNA or gDNA.

Original methodology: Estimation of nucleated cell counts was performed using reference gene primer amplification. The repertoire was sequenced with immunoSEQ multiplex PCR; TCRdb's copy has only in-frame clones and lacks some. From that table come the V and J calls and clone size; the DNA was used to work out D and trimming. The repertoire holds 150,000 or so clones, with 70% to 85% as singletons. CDR3 length: 15 amino acids. V gave up 0 bases and J gave up 4 bases, with 7 bases separating them. CDR1 is SEHNR and CDR2 is FQNEAQ in the germline V gene (reference sequence). The rearrangement uses TRBV7-9 and TRBJ2-6; D is unresolved. The TCR sequence derives from a woman aged 80 or older with acute or convalescent COVID-19. Material: peripheral blood. DNA of the CDR3: TGTGCCAGCAGCTTAGCCCCCGGGGGGGCCAACGTCCTGACTTTC. Encoded protein: CASSLAPGGANVLTF. The variable domain in full, completed from reference TRBV7-9 and TRBJ2-6, reads DTGVSQNPRHKITKRGQNVTFRCDPISEHNRLYWYRQTLGQGPEFLTYFQNEAQLEKSRLLSDRFSAERPKGSFSTLEIQRTEQGDSAMYLCASSLAPGGANVLTFGAGSRLTVL.